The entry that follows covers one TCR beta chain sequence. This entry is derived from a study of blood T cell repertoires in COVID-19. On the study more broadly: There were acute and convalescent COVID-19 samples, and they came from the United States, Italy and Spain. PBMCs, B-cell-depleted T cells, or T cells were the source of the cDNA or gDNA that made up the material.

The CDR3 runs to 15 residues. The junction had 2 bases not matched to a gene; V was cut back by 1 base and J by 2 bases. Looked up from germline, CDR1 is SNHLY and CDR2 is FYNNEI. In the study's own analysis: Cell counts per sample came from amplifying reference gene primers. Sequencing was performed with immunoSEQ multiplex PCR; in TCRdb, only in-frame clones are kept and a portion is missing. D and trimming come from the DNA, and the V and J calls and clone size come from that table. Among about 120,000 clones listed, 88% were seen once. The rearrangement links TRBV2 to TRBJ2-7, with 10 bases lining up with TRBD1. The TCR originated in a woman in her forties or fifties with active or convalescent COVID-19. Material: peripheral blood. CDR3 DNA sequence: TGTGCCAGCAGTGAAGGGACAGGGGGAACCTACGAGCAGTACTTC. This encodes CASSEGTGGTYEQYF. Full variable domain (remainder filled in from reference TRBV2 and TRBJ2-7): EPEVTQTPSHQVTQMGQEVILRCVPISNHLYFYWYRQILGQKVEFLVSFYNNEISEKSEIFDDQFSVERPDGSNFTLKIRSTKLEDSAMYFCASSEGTGGTYEQYFGPGTRLTVT.